The 17 T cell receptor beta chains presented below share a single source sample, sequenced in a study of T-cell memory formation after mild COVID-19. MiXCR, applied by TCRdb to the 5' RACE reads, yields one record per CDR3 protein. Of hundreds of thousands of distinct CDR3 sequences listed, roughly 8.2% were seen once; the top ten hold around a fifth. The sequenced sample was PBMCs or a T cell subset sorted from them (not recorded which). The receptor set was obtained from a young man who had mild COVID-19 (a few samples of this study predate the infection). Cell type and time point are not known.

Only a few counts were recorded for this clonotype. This CDR3 is CASSLARRGAITDTQYF. In DNA, the CDR3 is TGTGCCAGCAGCTTAGCGCGGCGGGGGGCAATCACAGATACGCAGTATTTT. The chain couples TRBV7-2 to TRBJ2-3; 8 nucleotides match TRBD2. This CDR3 region has 17 residues. CDR1 is SGHTA and CDR2 is FQGNSA in the germline V gene. V was pared by 0 bases and J by 2 bases, with 7 bases of the junction left unmatched.

This clonotype was seen many times. CDR3 in DNA: TGTGCCAGCAGCCAAGAGGCCGAGACAGCCAACACCGGGGAGCTGTTTTTT. It yields the protein CASSQEAETANTGELFF. The chain recombines TRBV4-2 with TRBJ2-2, with D possibly matching TRBD1 (5 bases). V lost 0 bases and J lost 2, with 13 bases in between. The CDR3 is made up of 17 amino acids. Germline V gene lookup returns CDR1 LGHNA and CDR2 YNFKEQ.

The genes are TRBV12-3 or TRBV12-4 and TRBJ1-2; 12 positions match TRBD1. V lost 8 bases to trimming and J lost 7 bases; unmatched junction nucleotides: 8. This CDR3 has 14 amino acids. CDR3 sequence (DNA): TGTGCCAGCGGCTACGGGGACAGGGGGCTTGGCTACACCTTC. This codes for CASGYGDRGLGYTF.

The CDR3: CASSATATYTEAFF. The CDR3 DNA reads TGCGCCAGCAGTGCGACGGCTACTTACACTGAAGCTTTCTTT. The chain has TRBV10-1 and TRBJ1-1; D is unclear. The V end was cut by 4 bases, the J end by 3 bases, with 12 bases between. CDR1 and CDR2 from the germline V gene are WNHNN and SYGVQD (reference sequence). The CDR3 covers 14 residues.

The rearrangement links TRBV5-5 to TRBJ2-1, with 12 bases matching TRBD2. V dropped 4 bases and J dropped 6; count of bases not matched to a gene: 8. The germline V gene encodes CDR1 SGHKS and CDR2 YYEKEE (reference sequence). This CDR3 contains 16 residues. Here the CDR3 DNA reads TGTGCCAGCAGCCCTCCCCTAGCGGGGGGGCTCAATGAGCAGTTCTTC. This sequence encodes CASSPPLAGGLNEQFF. Together with reference TRBV5-5 and TRBJ2-1, the CDR3 gives the full variable domain: DAGVTQSPTHLIKTRGQQVTLRCSPISGHKSVSWYQQVLGQGPQFIFQYYEKEERGRGNFPDRFSARQFPNYSSELNVNALLLGDSALYLCASSPPLAGGLNEQFFGPGTRLTVL.

This clonotype was seen only a few times. This chain links TRBV7-2 with TRBJ1-5; 12 bases are a match to TRBD1. V dropped 5 bases and J dropped 8; count of bases not matched to a gene: 7. The germline V gene has CDR1 SGHTA and CDR2 FQGNSA. This CDR3 contains 15 residues. CDR3 nucleotide sequence: TGTGCCAGCAGCACGGGACAGGGGGCCGGCGAGCCCCAGCATTTT. Protein: CASSTGQGAGEPQHF.

This sequence joins TRBV20-1 and TRBJ2-5, with 16 bases that match TRBD2. The V gene end was trimmed by 5 bases and the J gene end by 9 bases; junction bases not matched to a gene: 9. This CDR3 contains 15 residues. Germline V gene data show CDR1 as DFQATT and CDR2 as SNEGSKA (reference sequence). Written as DNA, the CDR3 is TGCAGTGCTGGGACTAGCGGGGGGGCCAATTGGCCCCAGTACTTC. Amino acid sequence: CSAGTSGGANWPQYF.

In its sample, this clonotype was seen many times. The J gene is TRBJ2-7, the V gene TRBV25-1; 11 positions match TRBD1. Trimming cost V 6 bases and J 5 bases; bases outside gene matches: 9. The length of the CDR3 is 15 residues. Germline values: CDR1 MGHDK, CDR2 SYGVNS. DNA for the CDR3: TGTGCCAGCAGCCGCTGGACAGGGGGCTACAACGAGCAGTACTTC. This sequence encodes CASSRWTGGYNEQYF.

DNA of the CDR3: TGTGCCAGCAGCGCGATCGGGGCAACTAATGAAAAACTGTTTTTT. The encoded protein is CASSAIGATNEKLFF. The V and J genes are TRBV28 and TRBJ1-4; D uncertain. This CDR3 contains 15 residues. V was pared by 6 bases and J by 0 bases, with 11 bases between. The germline CDR1 and CDR2 sequences are MDHEN and SYDVKM.

CDR3 sequence: CASSYSRTSGAYNEQFF. The CDR3 DNA follows: TGTGCCAGCAGTTACTCGAGAACTAGCGGGGCCTACAATGAGCAGTTCTTC. The chain has TRBV6-6 and TRBJ2-1; 10 nucleotides match TRBD2. The CDR3 consists of 17 residues. Germline trimming cut 0 bases from V and 2 bases from J; bases unmatched to any gene: 4. CDR1 and CDR2 (germline): MNHNY, SVGAGI (reference sequence).

This clonotype occurred a few times. The V and J genes are TRBV6-5 and TRBJ1-1; the match to TRBD1 covers 7 bases. V lost 0 bases and J lost 5; bases outside the gene matches: 6. The CDR3 consists of 15 residues. Germline values: CDR1 MNHEY, CDR2 SVGAGI. Here the CDR3 DNA reads TGTGCCAGCAGTTACTCGAGCAGGGGGGGGACTGAAGCTTTCTTT. It yields the protein CASSYSSRGGTEAFF.

The chain is built from TRBV27 and TRBJ2-3; D is unresolved. The CDR3 sequence is 14 residues long. The germline V gene has CDR1 MNHEY and CDR2 SMNVEV (reference sequence). Trimming took 5 bases from V and 0 from J, leaving 9 bases between them. The CDR3 nucleotides are TGTGCCAGCAGTCTCATATCTAGCACAGATACGCAGTATTTT. It yields the protein CASSLISSTDTQYF.

This clonotype came up a few times. The rearrangement uses TRBV7-3 and TRBJ1-1; D not resolved. The CDR3 consists of 15 residues. V lost 0 bases, J lost 5 bases, and 13 bases lay in between. In germline, CDR1 is SGHTA, CDR2 FQGTGA. The CDR3 is CASSLTAVGGTEAFF. CDR3 nucleotides: TGTGCCAGCAGCTTAACGGCGGTAGGAGGAACTGAAGCTTTCTTT.

V is TRBV5-6 and J is TRBJ2-7; D is perhaps TRBD1 (5 bases). The CDR3 runs to 12 residues. Germline V gene lookup returns CDR1 SGHDT and CDR2 YYEEEE. CDR3 amino acids: CSSSVGAYEQYV. CDR3 DNA: TGTTCCAGCAGCGTAGGGGCCTACGAGCAGTACGTC.

This clonotype has a count of ten or more. The chain is built from TRBV5-1 and TRBJ2-4; possible D gene TRBD2, 6 bases. The V end lost 5 bases, the J end lost 8 bases, and 14 bases lay between the germline ends. The V gene's germline CDR1 is SGHRS and CDR2 YFSETQ. This CDR3 is 13 amino acids long. In nucleotides, the CDR3 is TGCGCCAGCAGGGGGGACTCGATTGACATTCAGTACTTC. Its protein product is CASRGDSIDIQYF.

This clonotype was detected many times. This sequence joins TRBV7-6 and TRBJ2-1, with D unclear. The CDR3 runs to 12 residues. V shed 4 bases and J shed 8 bases, with 9 bases lying between them. Germline V lookup: CDR1 SGHVS, CDR2 FNYEAQ. The CDR3: CASSSLMDEQFF. DNA for the CDR3: TGTGCCAGCAGCTCCCTGATGGATGAGCAGTTCTTC.

This chain joins TRBV7-2 and TRBJ1-1; no clear D. V lost 3 bases to trimming and J lost 11 bases, with 10 bases between them. CDR3 length equals 11 residues. Germline lookup yields CDR1 SGHTA and CDR2 FQGNSA. The CDR3 DNA reads as TGTGCCAGCAGCTTGGAGGCTTCGGCTTTCTTT. Translating it yields CASSLEASAFF.